This T cell receptor beta chain came from a study of T cells after yellow fever vaccination. Study-wide points: Researchers report a weaker secondary response that nonetheless peaked faster, day 5 versus 15. CD4 and CD8 compartments shared a small share of clonotypes, likely from convergent recombination.

Production of TCR cDNA was by 5'RACE template switching, which also added a universal primer site and UMIs. One entry per CDR3 protein, called by TCRdb with MiXCR from the 5' RACE reads. Seen here are some 340,000 distinct CDR3 sequences, about 10% observed once, and the top ten hold 2.5% to 4%. This clonotype was picked up a small number of times. Its antigen is currently unknown. This material consisted of CD4+ T cells sorted from PBMCs, taken 45 days after the yellow fever booster vaccination. The sequence was collected from a man between 18 and 29 years old who received the YFV17D yellow fever vaccine.

The CDR3 bases are TGTGCCACCAGTGTCTTTGGGAAGGAGACCCAGTACTTC. The encoded protein is CATSVFGKETQYF. This chain uses TRBV24-1 with TRBJ2-5; D not certain. The CDR3 runs to 13 residues. Trimming removed 5 bases from V and 5 bases from J, with 11 bases in between. The germline CDR1 and CDR2 sequences are KGHDR and SFDVKD.